Shown below are 15 T cell receptor beta chains from a single sample sequenced in a study of blood T cell repertoires in COVID-19. TCRdb keeps only in-frame clones here, not all; method: immunoSEQ multiplex PCR. In the table there are around 300,000 clones, around 80% of which are singletons. Specimen: peripheral blood. The receptors derive from a man aged 30 to 39 with active or convalescent COVID-19.

For this clone: With a much larger clone just one base away, this may be a read error. The chain carries TRBV11-3 and TRBJ2-7, with D perhaps TRBD1 (6 bases). The CDR3 spans 13 residues. Germline V gives CDR1 SGHNT, CDR2 YENEEA. With 5 bases removed from V and 1 base from J, the gap between germline ends came to 9 bases. The CDR3 DNA sequence: TGTGCCAGCAGCCCTGGACAGTCCTACGAGCAGTACTTC. Amino acid sequence: CASSPGQSYEQYF.

Concerning this clone itself: This sample includes further DNA sequences coding for the same CDR3. J is TRBJ2-7 and V is TRBV18, with 7 bases identical to TRBD1. Germline CDR1 reads KGHSH; CDR2 reads LQKENI. The CDR3 length is 13 residues. V was pared by 3 bases and J by 3 bases, with 2 bases of the junction left unmatched. The CDR3: CASSPGTDYEQYF. CDR3 sequence (DNA): TGTGCCAGCTCACCCGGGACAGACTACGAGCAGTACTTC.

This clone was picked up one time. The chain has TRBV6-1 and TRBJ2-1, with D perhaps TRBD1 (6 bases). CDR3 length: 16 residues. Germline CDR1 reads MNHNS; CDR2 reads SASEGT. V lost 4 bases to trimming and J lost 4 bases, with 17 bases between them. The DNA for the CDR3 is TGTGCCAGCAGTGTGGAAATCCGGACAGTTTACAATGAGCAGTTCTTC. As protein: CASSVEIRTVYNEQFF.

In this sample, this clone turned up a few times. This rearrangement joins TRBV7-9 to TRBJ1-2, with D perhaps matching TRBD1 (5 bases). Germline V gives CDR1 SEHNR, CDR2 FQNEAQ (reference sequence). The V and J ends lost 4 bases and 7 bases respectively, with 7 bases between them. CDR3 length: 11 amino acids. The CDR3 spells CASSSTGGYTF. The CDR3 coding sequence is TGTGCCAGCAGCTCCACAGGTGGCTACACCTTC.

A few counts support this clone. The V and J genes are TRBV29-1 and TRBJ2-7, with D perhaps matching TRBD2 (6 bases). Between the trimmed V and J ends, which lost 3 bases and 0 bases, there was a span of 9 bases. The CDR3 length is 13 residues. CDR1 SQVTM and CDR2 ANQGSEA come from the germline V gene. CDR3 DNA sequence: TGCAGCGTTGATGTCGGGAGCTCCTACGAGCAGTACTTC. Amino acid sequence: CSVDVGSSYEQYF.

V is TRBV10-3 and J is TRBJ2-7; 11 bases agree with TRBD2. V was pared by 3 bases and J by 6 bases, with 4 bases of the junction left unmatched. The CDR3 sequence is 14 residues long. The germline gives CDR1 ENHRY, CDR2 SYGVKD. Here the CDR3 DNA reads TGTGCCATCAGTGACCCCCTAGCGGGAGGCGAGCAGTACTTC. It is translated as CAISDPLAGGEQYF.

The chain is built from TRBV6-5 and TRBJ2-3; unclear D gene. The CDR3 has 15 amino acids. The germline CDR1 and CDR2 sequences are MNHEY and SVGAGI. V lost 5 bases and J 4 bases, leaving 16 bases between the germline ends. Here the CDR3 reads CASSTAIVVPDTQYF. The CDR3 DNA follows: TGTGCCAGCAGTACTGCTATAGTGGTGCCAGATACGCAGTATTTT.

The J gene is TRBJ2-7, the V gene TRBV7-6, with a tentative D call TRBD2 (6 bases). V lost 0 bases, J lost 2 bases, and 11 bases lay in between. The CDR3 runs 15 residues. Germline V gene sequence: CDR1 SGHVS, CDR2 FNYEAQ. The CDR3 sequence: CASSLALEGTYEQYF. The CDR3 DNA sequence: TGTGCCAGCAGCTTAGCGTTGGAGGGAACCTACGAGCAGTACTTC.

The chain employs TRBV5-4 and TRBJ1-4; 7 positions agree with TRBD1. Germline V lookup: CDR1 SGHNT, CDR2 YYREEE (reference sequence). CDR3 size: 16 residues. Trimming took 0 bases from V and 5 from J; bases not matched to a gene: 7. The CDR3 DNA reads TGTGCCAGCAGCTTGGGCGGTGGCAGGGGGAATGAAAAACTGTTTTTT. Translation gives CASSLGGGRGNEKLFF.

The genes are TRBV6-5 and TRBJ2-7, with 8 bases fitting TRBD2. This CDR3 has 15 amino acids. The V segment lost 9 bases and the J segment 0 bases; nucleotides outside the gene matches: 10. Germline V gene data show CDR1 as MNHEY and CDR2 as SVGAGI. CDR3 bases: TGTGCCAGGAGACCTAGCGGGCCTCCCTCCTACGAGCAGTACTTC. Its protein product is CARRPSGPPSYEQYF.

The chain recombines TRBV13 with TRBJ1-2, with a possible D match to TRBD1 (5 bases). CDR3 length: 14 residues. CDR1 PRHDT and CDR2 FYEKMQ come from the germline V gene (reference sequence). Trimming removed 0 bases at V and 8 bases at J, with 13 bases between. The CDR3 DNA is TGTGCCAGCAGCTTAGGGGCCCCCAGGGAAGGCTACACCTTC. Protein: CASSLGAPREGYTF.

This chain joins TRBV4-3 and TRBJ2-7; a weak D match, TRBD2 (5 bases). CDR3 length equals 21 residues. V lost 2 bases and J 0 bases, leaving 29 bases between the germline ends. The germline V gene has CDR1 LGHNA and CDR2 YSLEER. The CDR3 loop is CASSQKAADEKSPRSSYEQYF. Here the CDR3 DNA reads TGCGCCAGCAGCCAAAAAGCGGCTGACGAAAAGTCCCCGCGAAGCTCCTACGAGCAGTACTTC.

The chain employs TRBV7-3 and TRBJ1-2; 7 bases are shared with TRBD1. Trimming removed 4 bases from V and 4 bases from J; junction bases left unmatched: 6. The CDR3 spans 14 residues. The germline V gene encodes CDR1 SGHTA and CDR2 FQGTGA. The CDR3 sequence is CASSSQQGSYGYTF. CDR3 nucleotides: TGTGCCAGCAGCTCCCAACAGGGGAGCTATGGCTACACCTTC.

This chain joins TRBV29-1 and TRBJ1-1; 8 bases fit TRBD1. CDR1 is SQVTM, CDR2 ANQGSEA, per germline. The CDR3 loop spans 13 amino acids. The V segment lost 4 bases and the J segment 10 bases; nucleotides outside the gene matches: 11. This CDR3 is CSVASFRGTGAFF. Written as DNA, the CDR3 is TGCAGCGTTGCCTCGTTCAGGGGGACAGGAGCTTTCTTT. The variable domain in full, with the rest retrieved from reference TRBV29-1 and TRBJ1-1, is SAVISQKPSRDICQRGTSLTIQCQVDSQVTMMFWYRQQPGQSLTLIATANQGSEATYESGFVIDKFPISRPNLTFSTLTVSNMSPEDSSIYLCSVASFRGTGAFFGQGTRLTVV.

This clone was detected a few times. CDR3 protein: CASSEGGEGYYEQYF. The CDR3 coding sequence is TGTGCCAGCAGCGAGGGAGGGGAAGGCTACTACGAGCAGTACTTC. This chain links TRBV2 with TRBJ2-7, with 7 nucleotides matching TRBD2. CDR1 and CDR2 from the germline V gene are SNHLY and FYNNEI. The CDR3 consists of 15 residues. With 6 bases clipped from V and 3 bases from J, the junction kept 11 bases outside the gene matches.